These 30 T cell receptor beta chains came from one sample sequenced in a study of CD8+ T cells in alopecia areata. Sequencing relied on a cDNA template that was reverse transcribed from extracted RNA. Clones were read by immunoSEQ multiplex PCR, and TCRdb kept only the in-frame ones, dropping some. The data show roughly 100,000 clones, around 86% seen once. Indicated treatment: oral pan-JAK inhibitor, 5-10 mg twice daily. Sequencing used CD8+ T cells sorted from blood, obtained at approximately week 34, from a patient treated with tofacitinib. These receptors were obtained from a human donor with alopecia areata.

The chain couples TRBV7-9 to TRBJ2-1; 7 bases fit TRBD1. The CDR3 spans 18 residues. V gave up 2 bases and J gave up 2 bases; unmatched junction bases: 12. Germline CDR1 and CDR2: SEHNR and FQNEAQ (reference sequence). The CDR3 DNA is TGTGCCAGCAGCTTACCCCGAGGTGAAGGGGGCCCCTACAATGAGCAGTTCTTC. Its translation is CASSLPRGEGGPYNEQFF.

The chain couples TRBV19 to TRBJ2-1; the match to TRBD2 covers 13 bases. The CDR3 extends over 16 amino acids. J was trimmed by 0 bases and V by 7 bases; bases with no gene match: 3. From germline, CDR1 is LNHDA and CDR2 SQIVND (reference sequence). The CDR3 bases are TGTGCCAGTACAGGGACTAGCGGGAACTCCTACAATGAGCAGTTCTTC. Translating it yields CASTGTSGNSYNEQFF.

The V gene is TRBV11-2, the J gene TRBJ2-7; no definite D call. Germline V lookup: CDR1 SGHAT, CDR2 FQNNGV. Trimming shortened V by 3 bases and J by 0 bases, and 9 bases separated the two germline ends. CDR3 length: 14 amino acids. The CDR3 DNA reads as TGTGCCAGCAGCTTTAATACTGGCTCCTACGAGCAGTACTTC. Translating it yields CASSFNTGSYEQYF.

The gene calls are TRBV7-6 and TRBJ2-7; tentatively, D is TRBD1 (5 bases). Germline loops: CDR1 SGHVS, CDR2 FNYEAQ. The CDR3 consists of 15 residues. V lost 1 base, J lost 0 bases, and 10 bases lay in between. The CDR3 protein is CASSLEGLSSYEQYF. The CDR3 nucleotides read TGTGCCAGCAGCTTAGAGGGGCTCAGCTCCTACGAGCAGTACTTC.

V gene TRBV7-8 combines with J gene TRBJ2-1; no definite D call. The CDR3 extends over 12 amino acids. Germline CDR1 is SGHVS and CDR2 is FQNEAQ. Trimming took 5 bases from V and 12 from J, leaving 14 bases between them. The CDR3 here is CASSPHSLGQFF. The CDR3 DNA sequence: TGTGCCAGCAGCCCCCACTCCTTGGGGCAGTTCTTC.

This chain connects TRBV27 to TRBJ2-7; no firm D call. Per the germline V gene, CDR1 is MNHEY and CDR2 is SMNVEV (reference sequence). This CDR3 has 13 residues. Trimming removed 6 bases from V and 7 bases from J, with 16 bases in between. The CDR3 DNA sequence: TGTGCCAGCAGGCCAGACAACCCCTCTGAGCAGTACTTC. It specifies CASRPDNPSEQYF.

This sequence joins TRBV7-8 and TRBJ2-3; maybe TRBD1 (6 bases). This CDR3 is 14 amino acids long. Trimming took 1 base from V and 5 from J, leaving 10 bases between them. CDR1 SGHVS and CDR2 FQNEAQ come from the germline V gene. CDR3 in amino acids: CASSLVRGGDTQYF. CDR3 nucleotides: TGTGCCAGCAGCTTAGTAAGAGGGGGAGATACGCAGTATTTT.

The chain employs TRBV9 and TRBJ2-1; 7 positions agree with TRBD2. Germline lookup yields CDR1 SGDLS and CDR2 YYNGEE. After removal of 4 bases from V and 6 bases from J, the junction contained 7 bases not matched to a gene. There are 14 residues in the CDR3. In DNA form, the CDR3 reads TGTGCCAGCAGCCAGCCGGGGGGAAGCAATGAGCAGTTCTTC. It is translated as CASSQPGGSNEQFF. Full variable domain (outside the CDR3, taken from reference TRBV9 and TRBJ2-1): DSGVTQTPKHLITATGQRVTLRCSPRSGDLSVYWYQQSLDQGLQFLIQYYNGEERAKGNILERFSAQQFPDLHSELNLSSLELGDSALYFCASSQPGGSNEQFFGPGTRLTVL.

The chain joins TRBV27 to TRBJ2-1; D not resolved. Germline CDR1 is MNHEY and CDR2 is SMNVEV (reference sequence). V was pared by 3 bases and J by 3 bases, with 15 bases between. The CDR3 has 16 residues. The CDR3 region is CASSFPSETGYNEQFF. In DNA form, the CDR3 reads TGTGCCAGCAGTTTCCCCTCCGAGACGGGCTACAATGAGCAGTTCTTC.

The chain is built from TRBV5-1 and TRBJ2-3; D gene uncertain. Germline V gene data show CDR1 as SGHRS and CDR2 as YFSETQ. V was cut by 1 base and J by 3 bases, with 9 bases left in between. The length of the CDR3 is 14 residues. CDR3 nucleotides: TGCGCCAGCAGCTTGCGGCGTTATACAGATACGCAGTATTTT. It yields the protein CASSLRRYTDTQYF.

This clone turned up a few times. The V and J genes are TRBV29-1 and TRBJ2-1; D ambiguous. Trimming left V 1 base short and J 7 bases short, with 14 bases between. Germline V gene lookup returns CDR1 SQVTM and CDR2 ANQGSEA. The CDR3 has 14 amino acids. CDR3 in DNA: TGCAGCGTTGAAGTCTTGCAGGCAGAGAATGAGCAGTTCTTC. Translated, it gives CSVEVLQAENEQFF.

The chain uses TRBV6-1 and TRBJ2-3; maybe TRBD1 (6 bases). The CDR3 runs to 15 residues. The V end was cut by 2 bases, the J end by 3 bases, with 12 bases between. Germline CDR1 and CDR2: MNHNS and SASEGT. This CDR3 is CASSELGATTDTQYF. CDR3 nucleotides: TGTGCCAGCAGTGAATTGGGGGCCACAACAGATACGCAGTATTTT.

The V call is TRBV28, the J call TRBJ1-5; D call uncertain. V dropped 2 bases and J dropped 6 bases, with 8 bases sitting between them. The CDR3 has 13 residues. From germline, CDR1 is MDHEN and CDR2 SYDVKM. The CDR3 DNA reads TGTGCCAGCAGTTTAGGGATTGGTCAGCCCCAGCATTTT. Translation gives CASSLGIGQPQHF.

The chain is built from TRBV29-1 and TRBJ2-3, with 11 bases aligning to TRBD2. J lost 2 bases, V lost 0 bases, and 7 bases had no gene match. The germline V gene encodes CDR1 SQVTM and CDR2 ANQGSEA. The CDR3 sequence is 17 residues long. The CDR3 coding sequence is TGCAGCGTTGAAGACAGTCTAGCGGGGGGCAACACAGATACGCAGTATTTT. Protein product: CSVEDSLAGGNTDTQYF.

The chain employs TRBV25-1 and TRBJ1-3; D uncertain. Between the trimmed V and J ends, which lost 1 base and 0 bases, there was a span of 10 bases. This CDR3 comprises 16 residues. Germline V gene sequence: CDR1 MGHDK, CDR2 SYGVNS. DNA of the CDR3: TGTGCCAGCAGTGAATCTCCTCCTCACTCTGGAAACACCATATATTTT. Protein: CASSESPPHSGNTIYF.

This clone was seen only a few times. V usage is TRBV6-5 and J usage is TRBJ2-7; weak D call: TRBD2 (5 bases). The ends were cut back, 6 bases at V and 0 bases at J, with 12 bases in the middle. This CDR3 is 14 amino acids long. Germline values: CDR1 MNHEY, CDR2 SVGAGI. Here the CDR3 reads CASSPYGDSYEQYF. The CDR3, as DNA: TGTGCCAGCAGCCCCTACGGGGACTCCTACGAGCAGTACTTC.

This clone was picked up a small number of times. The J gene is TRBJ2-2, the V gene TRBV5-5, with D possibly TRBD2 on 6 matching bases. The CDR3 is made up of 18 amino acids. The V end was cut by 5 bases, the J end by 0 bases, with 20 bases between. In germline, CDR1 is SGHKS, CDR2 YYEKEE (reference sequence). For the CDR3, the DNA is TGTGCCAGCAGTCCCGTTCCACCCACGGGGGCGAACACCGGGGAGCTGTTTTTT. This codes for CASSPVPPTGANTGELFF.

The chain uses TRBV29-1 and TRBJ2-5, with a possible D match to TRBD1 (5 bases). Trimming took 0 bases from V and 1 from J, leaving 12 bases between them. CDR1 is SQVTM, CDR2 ANQGSEA, per germline. This CDR3 contains 15 residues. For the CDR3, the DNA is TGCAGCGTTGAAGATGGGGCCAACTCCCAAGAGACCCAGTACTTC. It is translated as CSVEDGANSQETQYF.

In DNA, the CDR3 is TGTGCCAGCAGCGTGGAGGGCGGTACGCAGTATTTT. Encoded protein: CASSVEGGTQYF. The chain carries TRBV9 and TRBJ2-3; tentative D call: TRBD2 (6 bases). The CDR3 is 12 amino acids. Trimming cost V 2 bases and J 8 bases, with 9 bases left between them. Germline V gene sequence: CDR1 SGDLS, CDR2 YYNGEE. Filled out from reference TRBV9 and TRBJ2-3, the complete variable domain reads DSGVTQTPKHLITATGQRVTLRCSPRSGDLSVYWYQQSLDQGLQFLIQYYNGEERAKGNILERFSAQQFPDLHSELNLSSLELGDSALYFCASSVEGGTQYFGPGTRLTVL.

The V call is TRBV7-9, the J call TRBJ2-3; 7 nucleotides line up with TRBD2. The CDR3 sequence is 15 residues long. V lost 7 bases, J lost 2 bases, and 9 bases stayed unmatched. Germline values: CDR1 SEHNR, CDR2 FQNEAQ (reference sequence). The CDR3 is CASTRRAGSTDTQYF. The CDR3 nucleotides read TGTGCCAGCACCCGTAGAGCGGGGTCCACAGATACGCAGTATTTT.

This clone was seen a single time. The V call is TRBV19, the J call TRBJ2-1; 7 nucleotides match TRBD2. Germline CDR1 is LNHDA and CDR2 is SQIVND (reference sequence). This CDR3 is 15 amino acids long. Trimming took 6 bases from V and 0 from J; bases not matched to a gene: 5. The CDR3 DNA follows: TGTGCCAGTAGGACGAGCGGGAACTCCTACAATGAGCAGTTCTTC. Translation gives CASRTSGNSYNEQFF.

This clone was counted between two and nine times. The chain uses TRBV30 and TRBJ2-1, with unresolved D. CDR1 GTSNPN and CDR2 SVGIG come from the germline V gene (reference sequence). V shed 2 bases and J shed 3 bases, with 11 bases lying between them. The CDR3 totals 14 residues. The CDR3 DNA sequence: TGTGCCTGGAGTCTTTGGTCAGGCTACAATGAGCAGTTCTTC. It yields the protein CAWSLWSGYNEQFF.

The chain couples TRBV5-1 to TRBJ2-7; a possible D gene is TRBD1 (5 bases). The CDR3 runs 14 residues. The ends were cut back, 1 base at V and 5 bases at J, with 13 bases in the middle. Germline CDR1 and CDR2: SGHRS and YFSETQ. CDR3: CASSLIWGPNEQYF. The CDR3 DNA reads as TGCGCCAGCAGCTTGATCTGGGGCCCTAACGAGCAGTACTTC.

The V call is TRBV27, the J call TRBJ2-7, with D unclear. The CDR3 loop spans 14 amino acids. The germline V gene has CDR1 MNHEY and CDR2 SMNVEV (reference sequence). V was pared by 5 bases and J by 7 bases, with 18 bases between. The CDR3 nucleotides read TGTGCCAGCAGTCGCAGGACGGAGACCGAGGAGCAGTACTTC. It yields the protein CASSRRTETEEQYF.

The chain uses TRBV4-1 and TRBJ1-1; D unclear. V was pared by 1 base and J by 7 bases, with 16 bases between. Germline loops: CDR1 MGHRA, CDR2 YSYEKL. There are 15 residues in the CDR3. The CDR3 DNA reads TGCGCCAGCAGCCAAGCTAGCCGTCAAACAAGTGAAGCTTTCTTT. It specifies CASSQASRQTSEAFF.

This clone was counted only a few times. The genes are TRBV7-2 and TRBJ2-3; 10 bases map to TRBD2. This CDR3 contains 17 residues. Germline V lookup: CDR1 SGHTA, CDR2 FQGNSA. V gave up 1 base and J gave up 5 bases; unmatched junction bases: 9. The CDR3 DNA follows: TGTGCCAGCAGCTTAGGGATTGAAAGACTAGCGGGAGATACGCAGTATTTT. Translated: CASSLGIERLAGDTQYF.

The CDR3 DNA is TGTGCCAGCAGCTGGCGGGACAGGGGGAAAAATGAGCAGTTCTTC. Protein sequence: CASSWRDRGKNEQFF. The V and J genes are TRBV7-6 and TRBJ2-1; 11 bases are a match to TRBD1. V lost 4 bases, J lost 7 bases, and 6 bases stayed unmatched. The CDR3 totals 15 residues. Germline V CDR1 and CDR2: SGHVS, FNYEAQ.

This clone came up once. This chain links TRBV27 with TRBJ1-1; D possibly corresponds to TRBD1 (6 bases). Germline CDR1 MNHEY, CDR2 SMNVEV (reference sequence). Between the trimmed V and J ends, which lost 3 bases and 7 bases, there was a span of 12 bases. The CDR3 sequence is 13 residues long. CDR3 in amino acids: CASSFGGANEAFF. DNA of the CDR3: TGTGCCAGCAGTTTCGGGGGCGCGAATGAAGCTTTCTTT.

The V call is TRBV9, the J call TRBJ2-1; D perhaps matches TRBD2 (5 bases). The CDR3 consists of 13 residues. Trimming stripped 3 bases from V and 7 bases from J, with 11 bases between. The germline V gene encodes CDR1 SGDLS and CDR2 YYNGEE. CDR3 sequence: CASSADWLNEQFF. The DNA of the CDR3 is TGTGCCAGCAGCGCGGACTGGCTGAATGAGCAGTTCTTC.

The CDR3, as DNA: TGTGCCAGCAGTATGGTCGCGGGGAGCTCCTACGAGCAGTACTTC. As protein: CASSMVAGSSYEQYF. The V and J genes are TRBV27 and TRBJ2-7, with D tentatively TRBD2 (6 bases). Trimming cost V 5 bases and J 0 bases, with 14 bases left between them. Germline V gives CDR1 MNHEY, CDR2 SMNVEV (reference sequence). The CDR3 extends over 15 amino acids.